Sequencing of this T cell receptor beta chain was carried out in a study of vaccination and CD4 T cells after COVID-19 (dated by TCRdb to 2022 to 2024). Concerning the study at large: Every convalescent patient had a positive nasal swab PCR test for SARS-CoV-2, with mild disease in roughly 10 patients and severe disease in one. Six males and four females were included in the convalescent cohort, with two Hispanic individuals, seven Caucasians, two Asians and one multiracial person represented. Two doses of either the Pfizer-BioNTech BNT162b2 vaccine (n=8) or the Moderna mRNA-1273 vaccine (n=2) were administered to participants. Post-COVID blood samples from convalescent patients were collected a median of approximately 100 days after diagnosis, with a range of 35 to 161 days. The time from the second vaccine dose to post-vaccine blood sampling had a median of roughly 77 days and ranged from roughly 13 to 241 days. Culture stimuli were overlapping spike peptide pools from SARS-CoV-2 and from the common cold coronaviruses HCoV-NL63, HCoV-OC43 and HCoV-229E. Control cultures used a CEFX viral epitope pool as positive control, an HIV-1 Nef peptide pool as negative control, or no peptide. In roughly nine COVID-19 convalescent patients and 4 infection-naive healthy vaccine recipients, the spike-specific CD4+ TCR repertoire before mRNA vaccination was compared with the repertoire after mRNA vaccination.

What the treatment or condition label conveys for this sample: roughly ten-day PBMC culture with coronavirus spike peptide pools or control peptides (ViraFEST assay). The ViraFEST assay was used in the study, in which antigen-specific T cells were expanded with peptide pools and expanded clonotypes were subsequently identified by TCR sequencing. The positive SARS-CoV-2 PCR tests of the convalescent patients were dated from March to December 2020, before the Alpha, Beta and Delta variants emerged in the United States. Each well held some 2 million PBMCs cultured in IMDM containing around 5.1% human AB serum and about 10 IU/ml IL-2, with about 10 ug/ml peptide pools added. On days 3 and 7, half of the culture medium was replaced with fresh IL-2-containing medium. Once the cells had been in culture for around 10 days, the EasySep CD4+ T cell isolation kit was used to isolate CD4+ T cells by negative selection. PBMCs were separated from whole blood using Ficoll-Paque Plus gradient centrifugation and then either used fresh or cryopreserved at -140C. Culture conditions were generally each tested in triplicate wells.

Receptor libraries were prepared by PCR. TCR sequencing of DNA from cultured CD4+ T cells used the Oncomine TCR Beta short-read assay at the Johns Hopkins FTIC core. The QIAamp micro DNA kit was used to extract genomic DNA from the cultured CD4+ T cells. The Oncomine TCR Beta libraries from cultured CD4+ T cells were pooled using unique dual indexes and then sequenced on an Illumina iSeq 100. The paper's processing steps were these. Non-productive sequences were removed, and CDR3s that did not start with C, did not end with F or W, or were shorter than 7 amino acids were discarded. Antigen-specific clonotypes were identified with the MANAFEST web application by comparing peptide-stimulated wells with reference and other culture wells. To be called positive, a clone needed an FDR below 0.05, an odds ratio above 5, and a productive frequency above 0.1% in at least two of three replicate wells. Cross-reactive clonotypes were defined as significantly expanded in both SARS-CoV-2 spike wells and at least one common cold coronavirus spike condition. CDR3 homology was assessed with Levenshtein distances (stringdist) and unrooted phylogenetic trees (ape) in R version 3.6.1. TCRdb ran its own pipeline on the public reads, namely fastp trimming at Q25 and MiXCR clone calling, and kept in-frame beta chains. Each entry merges the rows of one CDR3 protein and shows their most common DNA and genes. Clone size and V and J calls follow TCRdb, not the original study. The sample data list about 14,000 distinct CDR3 sequences, and over 60% of these were observed just once. The biggest ten clones account for 7.4% of the sample.

As regards this clonotype: Its antigen remains unidentified. No much larger clone is present one base from it, and per-base qualities are unavailable.

The full study reports these points: The median number of SARS-CoV-2-reactive clonotypes rose from about 19 after infection to roughly 40 after vaccination, but the change was not significant. In convalescent patients, a median around 84% of post-vaccine SARS-CoV-2-reactive clones were detected only after vaccination, and vaccine-specific priming was suggested by this finding. Nearly all vaccine-specific clones in convalescent patients (304 of 307) were mono-reactive for SARS-CoV-2 spike rather than cross-reactive with common cold coronaviruses. The study included relatively few convalescent patients and did not analyze early timepoints after natural infection.

The germline V gene specifies KGHSH as CDR1 and LQKENI as CDR2. The V end loses 1 base and the J end loses 0 bases, and a stretch of 12 bases separates them. From its cysteine to its phenylalanine, the CDR3 spans 16 amino acids. CDR3 DNA only is kept here, 48 bases in frame from base 1. The chain links TRBV18 with TRBJ1-1; perhaps TRBD1 is the D gene, with 5 bases matching. This sequence originates from a human donor who had recovered from COVID-19. The material sequenced was CD4+ T cells from blood, cultured in vitro. The CDR3 amino acid sequence is: CASSPRRGSVNTEAFF. The sequenced DNA is TGTGCCAGCTCACCACGGCGGGGGAGCGTGAACACTGAAGCTTTCTTT.